This T cell receptor (beta chain) derives from a study of shared clonotypes between healthy human individuals. Study outcomes and limitations: Non-shared clonotypes displayed generation probabilities falling below those of clonotypes present in all four donors. A generally larger estimated richness was seen in naive subsets than in memory subsets.

Germline-derived CDR1 and CDR2 are MNHEY and SMNVEV (reference sequence). The CDR3 consists of 14 residues. V dropped 2 bases and J dropped 1 base, with 6 bases sitting between them. Notes on this clone: What it recognizes is unknown.

Naive CD8 cells, CD45RO-negative and positively selected for CCR7, excluded terminally differentiated effector memory CD45RA+ cells. All donors were Caucasian adults living in Nashville, Tennessee. Produced via immunoSEQ multiplex PCR; TCRdb's table is partial and in-frame only. The repertoire includes about 2.1 million clones, 80% to 95% of them detected once, and more than 1.5% sits in the top ten. The sequencing sample was made of naive CD8+ T cells from PBMCs. The rearrangement joins TRBV27 to TRBJ2-1, with D unresolved. This TCR was sampled from a man aged 18 to 35 in good health. Some clones in this sample may be carry-over from other donors' samples. Written as DNA, the CDR3 is TGTGCCAGCAGTTTAGGGCAGTCCTACAATGAGCAGTTCTTC. Translating gives CASSLGQSYNEQFF.